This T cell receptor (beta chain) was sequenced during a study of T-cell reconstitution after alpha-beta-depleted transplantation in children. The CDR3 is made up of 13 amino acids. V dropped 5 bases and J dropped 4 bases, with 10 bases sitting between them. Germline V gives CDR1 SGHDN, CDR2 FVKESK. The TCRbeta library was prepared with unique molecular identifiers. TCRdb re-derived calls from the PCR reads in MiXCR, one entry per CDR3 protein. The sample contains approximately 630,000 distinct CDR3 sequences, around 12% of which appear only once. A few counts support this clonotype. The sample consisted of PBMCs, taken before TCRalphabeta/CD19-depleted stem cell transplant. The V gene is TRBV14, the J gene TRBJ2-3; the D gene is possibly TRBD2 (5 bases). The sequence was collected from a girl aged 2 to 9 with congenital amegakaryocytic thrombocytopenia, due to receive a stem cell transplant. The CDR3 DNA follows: TGTGCCAGCAGCTCTACTAGTCCAGATACGCAGTATTTT. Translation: CASSSTSPDTQYF.